This T cell receptor beta chain comes out of a study of T cells after yellow fever vaccination. Researchers made TCR cDNA using 5'RACE template switching, and this step added a universal primer site and UMIs. TCRdb fed the 5' RACE reads into MiXCR, producing one record per CDR3 protein. Among under 700,000 distinct CDR3 sequences listed, around 17% were seen once. With 1 base removed from V and 5 bases from J, the gap between germline ends came to 17 bases. This CDR3 comprises 16 residues. Germline CDR1 is LGHNA and CDR2 is YSLEER. Remarks on this clonotype: Its antigen remains unknown.

Overall study results and limits: Sorted repertoires could include abundant contaminating clonotypes from bulk cells. Among all clonotypes, a small share was observed in both CD4 and CD8 compartments.

This specimen was PBMCs, taken roughly 5 days after the first yellow fever vaccination. The chain recombines TRBV4-3 with TRBJ2-5, with D tentatively TRBD1 or TRBD2 (6 bases each). The origin of this receptor is a man aged 18 to 30 who received the YFV17D yellow fever vaccine. The CDR3: CASSQGGAGGLETQYF. The DNA for the CDR3 is TGCGCCAGCAGCCAAGGGGGGGCAGGTGGTTTGGAGACCCAGTACTTC.